This TCR beta chain emerged from a study of cytomegalovirus exposure and HLA in healthy donors. Unmatched junction bases numbered 8, after V lost 4 bases and J lost 5 bases. Germline CDR1 reads SGDLS; CDR2 reads YYNGEE. CDR3 length: 15 residues. PCR involved 60 Vbeta and 13 Jbeta primers. The assay was immunoSEQ multiplex PCR, and TCRdb's table has in-frame clones only and misses some. The repertoire holds 150,000 to 200,000 clones, with approximately 82% as singletons. Study-level results: In a later analysis, specific HLA alleles were associated with under 20,000 TCR beta sequences at a 0.05 false discovery rate. A later analysis reportedly identified an Asian-associated ancestry cluster as carrying fewer N-insertions than the approximately 670-donor mean. The authors later found HLA-associated TCR beta chains more clonally expanded than equally common others.

This clone was observed a few times. Its target is not known. Sample: PBMCs. The receptor comes from a woman between 40 and 55 years old in good health and CMV-seropositive. The chain has TRBV9 and TRBJ1-4; 7 nucleotides line up with TRBD1. CDR3 in DNA: TGTGCCAGCAGCTTCAGACAGGGACAGAATGAAAAACTGTTTTTT. Its translation is CASSFRQGQNEKLFF. The full variable domain, in which reference TRBV9 and TRBJ1-4 provide the parts outside the CDR3, is DSGVTQTPKHLITATGQRVTLRCSPRSGDLSVYWYQQSLDQGLQFLIQYYNGEERAKGNILERFSAQQFPDLHSELNLSSLELGDSALYFCASSFRQGQNEKLFFGSGTQLSVL.